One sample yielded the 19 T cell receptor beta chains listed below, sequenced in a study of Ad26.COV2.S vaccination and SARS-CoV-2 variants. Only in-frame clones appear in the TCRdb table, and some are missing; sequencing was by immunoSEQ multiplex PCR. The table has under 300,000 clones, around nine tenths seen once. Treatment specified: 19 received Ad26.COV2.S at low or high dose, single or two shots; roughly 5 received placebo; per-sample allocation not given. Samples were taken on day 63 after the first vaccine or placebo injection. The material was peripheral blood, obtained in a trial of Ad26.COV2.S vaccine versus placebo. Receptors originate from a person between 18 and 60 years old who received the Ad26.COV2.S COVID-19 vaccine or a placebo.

The CDR3 here is CASSPRDQGYGYTF. The CDR3, as DNA: TGTGCCAGCTCACCAAGGGACCAGGGCTATGGCTACACCTTC. This chain joins TRBV18 and TRBJ1-2; possibly TRBD1 for D (5 bases). The CDR3 runs 14 residues. The ends were cut back, 2 bases at V and 4 bases at J, with 11 bases in the middle. Germline assignment: CDR1 KGHSH and CDR2 LQKENI.

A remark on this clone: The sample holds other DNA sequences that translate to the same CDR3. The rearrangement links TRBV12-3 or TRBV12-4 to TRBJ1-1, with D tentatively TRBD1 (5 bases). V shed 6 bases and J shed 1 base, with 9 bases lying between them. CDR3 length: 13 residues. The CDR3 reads CASSLGENTEAFF. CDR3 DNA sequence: TGTGCCAGCAGCCTGGGGGAGAACACTGAAGCTTTCTTT.

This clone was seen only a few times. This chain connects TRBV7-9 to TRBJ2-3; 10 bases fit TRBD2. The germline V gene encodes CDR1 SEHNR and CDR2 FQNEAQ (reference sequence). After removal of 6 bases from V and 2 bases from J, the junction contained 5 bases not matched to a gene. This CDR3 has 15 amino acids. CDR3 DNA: TGTGCCAGCAGTTCTAGCGGGGGTAACACAGATACGCAGTATTTT. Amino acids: CASSSSGGNTDTQYF.

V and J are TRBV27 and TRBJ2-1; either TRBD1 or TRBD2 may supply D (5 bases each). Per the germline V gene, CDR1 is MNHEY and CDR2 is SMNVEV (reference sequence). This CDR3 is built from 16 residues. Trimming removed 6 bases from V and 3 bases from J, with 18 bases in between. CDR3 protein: CASRHAGTRNYNEQFF. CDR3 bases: TGTGCCAGCAGACACGCCGGGACCCGAAACTACAATGAGCAGTTCTTC.

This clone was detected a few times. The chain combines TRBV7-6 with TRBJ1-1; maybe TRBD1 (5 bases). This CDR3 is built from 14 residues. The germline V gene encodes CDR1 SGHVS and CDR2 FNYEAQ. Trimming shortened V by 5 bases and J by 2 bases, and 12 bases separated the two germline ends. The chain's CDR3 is CASSPLGGNTEAFF. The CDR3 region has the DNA TGTGCCAGCAGCCCTTTGGGGGGTAACACTGAAGCTTTCTTT.

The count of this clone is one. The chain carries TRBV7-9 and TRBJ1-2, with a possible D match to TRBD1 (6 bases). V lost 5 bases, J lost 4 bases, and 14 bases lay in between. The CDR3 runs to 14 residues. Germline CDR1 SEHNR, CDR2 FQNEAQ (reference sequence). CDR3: CASSPTQGAYGYTF. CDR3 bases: TGTGCCAGCAGCCCCACACAGGGAGCCTATGGCTACACCTTC.

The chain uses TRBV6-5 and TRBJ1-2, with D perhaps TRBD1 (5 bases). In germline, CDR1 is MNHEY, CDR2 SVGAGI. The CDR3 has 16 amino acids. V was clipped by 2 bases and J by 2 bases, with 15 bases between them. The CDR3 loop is CASSYGGQGANYGYTF. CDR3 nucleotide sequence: TGTGCCAGCAGTTACGGCGGTCAGGGAGCGAACTATGGCTACACCTTC.

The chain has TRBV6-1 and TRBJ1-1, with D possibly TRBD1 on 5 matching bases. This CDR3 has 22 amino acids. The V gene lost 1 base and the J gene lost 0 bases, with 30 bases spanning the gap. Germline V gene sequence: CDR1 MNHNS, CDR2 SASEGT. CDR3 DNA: TGTGCCAGCAGTGAAGGAATCAACCTTACCCGCAGTGGGGGTTGGGTGAACACTGAAGCTTTCTTT. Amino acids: CASSEGINLTRSGGWVNTEAFF.

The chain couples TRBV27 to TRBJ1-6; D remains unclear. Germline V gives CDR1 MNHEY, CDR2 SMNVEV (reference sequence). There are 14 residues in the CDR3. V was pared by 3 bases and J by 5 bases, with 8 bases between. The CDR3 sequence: CASSFQQNNSPLHF. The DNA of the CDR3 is TGTGCCAGCAGTTTCCAACAGAATAATTCACCCCTCCACTTT.

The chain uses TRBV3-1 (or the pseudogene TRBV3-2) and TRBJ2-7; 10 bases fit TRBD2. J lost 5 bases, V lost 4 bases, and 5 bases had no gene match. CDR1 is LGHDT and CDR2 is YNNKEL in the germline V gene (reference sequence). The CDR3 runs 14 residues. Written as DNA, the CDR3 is TGTGCCAGCAGCCGTTCTAGCGGGGGAAACGAGCAGTACTTC. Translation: CASSRSSGGNEQYF.

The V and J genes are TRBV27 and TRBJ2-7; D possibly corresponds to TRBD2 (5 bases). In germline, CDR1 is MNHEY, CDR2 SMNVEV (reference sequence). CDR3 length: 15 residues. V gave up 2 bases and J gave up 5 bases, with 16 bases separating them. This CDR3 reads CASSLRQTKVNEQYF. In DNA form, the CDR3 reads TGTGCCAGCAGTTTACGCCAGACTAAAGTGAACGAGCAGTACTTC.

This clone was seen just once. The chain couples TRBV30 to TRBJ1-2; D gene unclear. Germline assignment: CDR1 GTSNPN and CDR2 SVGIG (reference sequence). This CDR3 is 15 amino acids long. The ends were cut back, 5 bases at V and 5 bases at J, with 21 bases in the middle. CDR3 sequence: CAWRAAVALVYGYTF. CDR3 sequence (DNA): TGTGCCTGGCGGGCGGCAGTGGCTTTGGTGTATGGCTACACCTTC.

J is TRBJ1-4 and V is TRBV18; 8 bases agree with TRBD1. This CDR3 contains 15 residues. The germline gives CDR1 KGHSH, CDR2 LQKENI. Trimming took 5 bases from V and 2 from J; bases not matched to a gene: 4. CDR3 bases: TGTGCCAGCTCAACCCGACAGGGGACTAATGAAAAACTGTTTTTT. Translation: CASSTRQGTNEKLFF.

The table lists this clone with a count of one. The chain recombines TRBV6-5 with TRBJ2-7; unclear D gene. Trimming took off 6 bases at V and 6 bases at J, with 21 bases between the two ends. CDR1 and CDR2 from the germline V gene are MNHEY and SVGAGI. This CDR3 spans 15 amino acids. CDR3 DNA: TGTGCCAGCAGCGCCGAAGACCAGGTGGTGGGCGAGCAGTACTTC. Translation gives CASSAEDQVVGEQYF.

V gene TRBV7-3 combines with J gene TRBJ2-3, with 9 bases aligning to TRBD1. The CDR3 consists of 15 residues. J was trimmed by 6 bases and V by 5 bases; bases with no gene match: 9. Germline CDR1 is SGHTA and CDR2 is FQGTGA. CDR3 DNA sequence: TGTGCCAGCAGCCTCTCGACAGGGGGGTTCGATACGCAGTATTTT. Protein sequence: CASSLSTGGFDTQYF.

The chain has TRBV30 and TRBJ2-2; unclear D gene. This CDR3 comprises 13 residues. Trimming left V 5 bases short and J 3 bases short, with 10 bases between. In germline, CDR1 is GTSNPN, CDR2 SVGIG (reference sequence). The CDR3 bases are TGTGCCTGGCAGAACCTAGACACCGGGGAGCTGTTTTTT. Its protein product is CAWQNLDTGELFF.

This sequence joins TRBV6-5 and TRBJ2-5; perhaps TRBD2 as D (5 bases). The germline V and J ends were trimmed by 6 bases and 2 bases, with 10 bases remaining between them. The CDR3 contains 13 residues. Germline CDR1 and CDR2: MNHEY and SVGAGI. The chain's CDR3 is CASRGAIQETQYF. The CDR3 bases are TGTGCCAGCAGGGGAGCAATACAAGAGACCCAGTACTTC.

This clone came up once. The CDR3 spells CASSQMGTGISYEQYF. The CDR3, as DNA: TGCGCCAGCAGCCAAATGGGGACGGGTATTTCCTACGAGCAGTACTTC. This sequence joins TRBV5-1 and TRBJ2-7; D is tentatively TRBD1 or TRBD2 (5 bases each). The CDR3 covers 16 residues. Per the germline V gene, CDR1 is SGHRS and CDR2 is YFSETQ. The germline V and J ends were trimmed by 4 bases and 1 base, with 18 bases remaining between them.

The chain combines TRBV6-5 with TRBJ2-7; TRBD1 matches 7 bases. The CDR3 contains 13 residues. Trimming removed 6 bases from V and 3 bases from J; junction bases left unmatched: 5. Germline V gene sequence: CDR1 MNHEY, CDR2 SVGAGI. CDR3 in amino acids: CASSPGQNYEQYF. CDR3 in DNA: TGTGCCAGCAGCCCGGGACAGAACTACGAGCAGTACTTC.